The 31 T cell receptor beta chains below were found in one sample sequenced in a study of blood T cell repertoires in COVID-19. The repertoire was sequenced with immunoSEQ multiplex PCR; TCRdb's copy has only in-frame clones and lacks some. Of 200,000 to 250,000 clones listed, around 88% are singletons. Sample: PBMCs or T cells enriched from blood (not recorded which). The receptors were gathered from a woman aged 45-60 years with acute COVID-19.

V gene TRBV29-1 combines with J gene TRBJ2-1, with D maybe TRBD2 (6 bases). Germline CDR1 reads SQVTM; CDR2 reads ANQGSEA. The CDR3 sequence is 15 residues long. Trimming removed 3 bases from V and 2 bases from J, with 14 bases in between. Here the CDR3 DNA reads TGCAGCGTTGACGGCTGGGGCGGGGCCTACAATGAGCAGTTCTTC. Translated: CSVDGWGGAYNEQFF.

This clone was seen only a few times. The CDR3 DNA reads as TGTGCCAGCAGCCCCCGGACAGGGGTCCTTAACTATGGCTACACCTTC. Amino acid sequence: CASSPRTGVLNYGYTF. V usage is TRBV9 and J usage is TRBJ1-2, with 9 bases lining up with TRBD1. Germline CDR1 SGDLS, CDR2 YYNGEE. The ends lost 4 bases at V and 1 base at J; junction bases unmatched: 8. The CDR3 loop spans 16 amino acids.

The chain combines TRBV19 with TRBJ2-1; 9 bases match TRBD2. V trimming: 1 base; J trimming: 6 bases; junction bases outside the gene matches: 4. The CDR3 is made up of 15 amino acids. Per the germline V gene, CDR1 is LNHDA and CDR2 is SQIVND (reference sequence). The DNA for the CDR3 is TGTGCCAGTAGTATAGGGGCTAGCGGGGTCAATGAGCAGTTCTTC. As protein: CASSIGASGVNEQFF.

This clone came up a few times. CDR3 nucleotide sequence: TGTGCCAGCAGTTACGGAGGGACGGCGAATTCACCCCTCCACTTT. This codes for CASSYGGTANSPLHF. V gene TRBV6-6 combines with J gene TRBJ1-6; TRBD1 is a possible D gene (5 bases). The CDR3 covers 15 residues. V was pared by 2 bases and J by 7 bases, with 12 bases between. CDR1 and CDR2 (germline): MNHNY, SVGAGI (reference sequence).

J is TRBJ2-5 and V is TRBV6-5; maybe TRBD2 (5 bases). Germline V gene data show CDR1 as MNHEY and CDR2 as SVGAGI. Trimming removed 4 bases from V and 1 base from J, with 10 bases in between. This CDR3 is built from 14 residues. CDR3 DNA sequence: TGTGCCAGCAGTTCGTCTAGCACCCAAGAGACCCAGTACTTC. It codes for CASSSSSTQETQYF.

This clone has a single count. This chain uses TRBV3-1 (or the pseudogene TRBV3-2) with TRBJ2-3; 10 bases agree with TRBD2. The germline V gene has CDR1 LGHDT and CDR2 YNNKEL (reference sequence). With V trimmed by 2 bases and J by 6 bases, 8 bases remained unmatched. This CDR3 is built from 16 residues. The CDR3 coding sequence is TGTGCCAGCAGCCAAAGGCTAACTAGCGGGATGGATACGCAGTATTTT. Protein sequence: CASSQRLTSGMDTQYF.

In this sample, this clone turned up once. This sample also contains other DNA sequences that code for the same CDR3. The V and J genes are TRBV5-1 and TRBJ2-2; 8 nucleotides agree with TRBD1. CDR1 SGHRS and CDR2 YFSETQ come from the germline V gene. After removal of 4 bases from V and 4 bases from J, the junction contained 3 bases not matched to a gene. CDR3 size: 14 residues. CDR3 residues: CASSRDRSTGELFF. In DNA form, the CDR3 reads TGCGCCAGCAGCAGGGACAGGTCCACCGGGGAGCTGTTTTTT.

This rearrangement joins TRBV19 to TRBJ2-5; TRBD1 is a possible D gene (5 bases). V gave up 7 bases and J gave up 2 bases, with 11 bases separating them. The CDR3 covers 13 residues. Germline V gives CDR1 LNHDA, CDR2 SQIVND (reference sequence). As DNA, the CDR3 is TGTGCCAGTACAGGACATCCTCAAGAGACCCAGTACTTC. This encodes CASTGHPQETQYF.

The V gene is TRBV6-2 or TRBV6-3, the J gene TRBJ1-2; weak D call: TRBD1 (5 bases). Trimming took 2 bases from V and 7 from J, leaving 14 bases between them. The V gene's germline CDR1 is MNHEY and CDR2 SVGEGT. The CDR3 is 14 residues long. Here the CDR3 reads CASSYDTRRGGYTF. The DNA of the CDR3 is TGTGCCAGCAGTTACGACACACGAAGGGGTGGCTACACCTTC.

CDR3 in amino acids: CASSPTSGDTQYF. DNA of the CDR3: TGTGCCAGCAGCCCGACAAGCGGCGATACGCAGTATTTT. The chain has TRBV7-3 and TRBJ2-3, with D possibly matching TRBD2 (5 bases). The CDR3 is made up of 13 amino acids. Germline values: CDR1 SGHTA, CDR2 FQGTGA. Trimming took 5 bases from V and 6 from J, leaving 12 bases between them.

The gene calls are TRBV20-1 and TRBJ1-1, with a tentative D call TRBD1 (5 bases). V lost 8 bases and J 3 bases, leaving 10 bases between the germline ends. This CDR3 has 11 residues. Germline CDR1 is DFQATT and CDR2 is SNEGSKA (reference sequence). The CDR3 loop is CSTGLDTEAFF. CDR3 nucleotides: TGCAGTACAGGTCTAGACACTGAAGCTTTCTTT.

This sequence joins TRBV7-6 and TRBJ2-1; 8 bases match TRBD1. Germline assignment: CDR1 SGHVS and CDR2 FNYEAQ. The CDR3 is 16 amino acids. With 1 base clipped from V and 9 bases from J, the junction kept 11 bases outside the gene matches. CDR3 sequence: CASSLVQGALTVEQFF. In DNA form, the CDR3 reads TGTGCCAGCAGCTTAGTTCAGGGGGCCCTTACAGTTGAGCAGTTCTTC.

The V call is TRBV7-2, the J call TRBJ2-3; tentatively, D is TRBD2 (6 bases). This CDR3 has 15 residues. Germline CDR1 and CDR2: SGHTA and FQGNSA. V was clipped by 5 bases and J by 9 bases, with 21 bases between them. CDR3 DNA sequence: TGTGCCAGCAGCAGAAAAGATGGGACTCTTTACACGCAGTATTTT. As protein: CASSRKDGTLYTQYF.

This clone occurred once. This CDR3 is CASSPGLAGYEQYF. CDR3 DNA: TGTGCCAGCAGCCCGGGACTAGCAGGGTACGAGCAGTACTTC. This chain uses TRBV6-1 with TRBJ2-7; TRBD2 agrees at 9 bases. The CDR3 contains 14 residues. V shed 6 bases and J 4 bases; nucleotides not matched to a gene: 7. Per germline, CDR1 MNHNS and CDR2 SASEGT.

V gene TRBV18 combines with J gene TRBJ2-5, with TRBD2 as a possible D gene (6 bases). With 0 bases removed from V and 4 bases from J, the gap between germline ends came to 12 bases. Germline lookup yields CDR1 KGHSH and CDR2 LQKENI. The CDR3 extends over 15 amino acids. The CDR3 loop reads CASSPPSGSRETQYF. For the CDR3, the DNA is TGTGCCAGCTCACCACCCTCCGGGAGCCGAGAGACCCAGTACTTC.

The chain recombines TRBV6-5 with TRBJ2-1, with 7 bases fitting TRBD2. The CDR3 sequence is 16 residues long. Unmatched junction bases numbered 6, after V lost 4 bases and J lost 0 bases. Germline V gives CDR1 MNHEY, CDR2 SVGAGI. The CDR3 bases are TGTGCCAGCAGTTTCTCCGGGAGGACCTCCTACAATGAGCAGTTCTTC. Amino acids: CASSFSGRTSYNEQFF.

The chain joins TRBV7-2 to TRBJ2-2; 7 positions match TRBD1. Looked up from germline, CDR1 is SGHTA and CDR2 is FQGNSA. The CDR3 covers 18 residues. The V segment lost 5 bases and the J segment 0 bases; nucleotides outside the gene matches: 12. This CDR3 reads CASSPFLGQGANTGELFF. The CDR3 coding sequence is TGTGCCAGCAGCCCCTTCCTAGGGCAGGGGGCGAACACCGGGGAGCTGTTTTTT.

The rearrangement joins TRBV21-1 to TRBJ1-5; TRBD1, the table's D call, lacks a check against the DNA. TRBV21-1 constitutes a pseudogene. The CDR3 has 14 residues. The CDR3 DNA reads as TGTGCCAGCAGCAAAGCGCACACCTATCAGCCCCAGCATTTT. Translated: CASSKAHTYQPQHF.

This rearrangement joins TRBV6-5 to TRBJ2-7, with TRBD2 matching 13 bases. The CDR3 sequence is 15 residues long. Trimming at V came to 6 bases and at J to 2 bases, leaving 4 bases not matched to a gene. Germline values: CDR1 MNHEY, CDR2 SVGAGI. Here the CDR3 DNA reads TGTGCCAGCAGATTGGGACTAGCGGGACCCTACGAGCAGTACTTC. This translates into CASRLGLAGPYEQYF.

The chain recombines TRBV7-9 with TRBJ1-2; 10 bases map to TRBD1. The CDR3 contains 17 residues. V shed 5 bases and J 2 bases; nucleotides not matched to a gene: 11. CDR1 and CDR2 (germline): SEHNR, FQNEAQ (reference sequence). The CDR3 protein is CASSPAGTGVQNYGYTF. CDR3 in DNA: TGTGCCAGCAGCCCAGCCGGGACAGGGGTCCAAAACTATGGCTACACCTTC.

The chain combines TRBV28 with TRBJ2-3; perhaps TRBD2 as D (6 bases). The CDR3 runs to 13 residues. Germline V gene data show CDR1 as MDHEN and CDR2 as SYDVKM. V was shortened by 5 bases and J by 3 bases, with 9 bases between the two germline ends. The CDR3 nucleotides are TGTGCCAGCAGTCCGGGGGAAACAGATACGCAGTATTTT. It encodes CASSPGETDTQYF.

The chain employs TRBV20-1 and TRBJ1-1; D not certain. CDR1 and CDR2 from the germline V gene are DFQATT and SNEGSKA (reference sequence). Trimming removed 8 bases at V and 2 bases at J, with 9 bases between. The CDR3 is 11 residues long. CDR3 loop: CSCGRNTEAFF. The CDR3 DNA reads TGCAGTTGTGGCAGAAACACTGAAGCTTTCTTT.

The chain links TRBV4-1 to TRBJ2-1; 8 bases agree with TRBD2. Looked up from germline, CDR1 is MGHRA and CDR2 is YSYEKL. Trimming at V came to 1 base and at J to 4 bases, leaving 6 bases not matched to a gene. CDR3 size: 16 residues. In DNA, the CDR3 is TGCGCCAGCAGCCAAGGGAACGGGAGGGCGTACAATGAGCAGTTCTTC. Encoded protein: CASSQGNGRAYNEQFF.

The V call is TRBV7-2, the J call TRBJ2-3, with D perhaps TRBD2 (5 bases). V lost 4 bases, J lost 3 bases, and 11 bases lay in between. Per the germline V gene, CDR1 is SGHTA and CDR2 is FQGNSA. The CDR3 spans 14 residues. Written as DNA, the CDR3 is TGTGCCAGCAGCTCGGGGTGGCGAACAGATACGCAGTATTTT. It encodes CASSSGWRTDTQYF.

This sequence joins TRBV4-2 and TRBJ1-3, with 7 bases fitting TRBD1. V lost 4 bases and J lost 0; bases outside the gene matches: 9. Germline-derived CDR1 and CDR2 are LGHNA and YNFKEQ. CDR3 length equals 17 residues. The CDR3 sequence: CASSRAGQTISGNTIYF. The CDR3 nucleotides read TGTGCCAGCAGCCGGGCGGGACAGACCATCTCTGGAAACACCATATATTTT.

CDR3 region: CASSPGLASSDGEQFF. Written as DNA, the CDR3 is TGTGCCAGCAGCCCCGGACTAGCGAGTTCTGACGGTGAGCAGTTCTTC. J is TRBJ2-1 and V is TRBV7-9; TRBD2 agrees at 9 bases. J was trimmed by 9 bases and V by 5 bases; bases with no gene match: 14. Germline lookup yields CDR1 SEHNR and CDR2 FQNEAQ (reference sequence). The length of the CDR3 is 16 residues.

The V and J genes are TRBV18 and TRBJ2-7; 8 bases are shared with TRBD1. V gave up 4 bases and J gave up 5 bases; unmatched junction bases: 7. CDR3 length equals 14 residues. Germline lookup yields CDR1 KGHSH and CDR2 LQKENI. The CDR3 DNA follows: TGTGCCAGCTCACGATGGGACAGGAGCGACGAGCAGTACTTC. Its translation is CASSRWDRSDEQYF.

This rearrangement joins TRBV28 to TRBJ1-1, with 8 bases aligning to TRBD1. Germline V CDR1 and CDR2: MDHEN, SYDVKM. This CDR3 contains 15 residues. Trimming cost V 7 bases and J 5 bases; bases outside gene matches: 12. CDR3 DNA: TGTGCCAGCACCTCCCCAGGGACAGGCTTAACTGAAGCTTTCTTT. Translation gives CASTSPGTGLTEAFF.

The table lists this clone with a count of one. The V call is TRBV27, the J call TRBJ1-2; 7 bases align to TRBD1. V was clipped by 5 bases and J by 8 bases; unmatched bases: 11. Looked up from germline, CDR1 is MNHEY and CDR2 is SMNVEV (reference sequence). CDR3 length: 14 amino acids. CDR3 bases: TGTGCCAGCAGTGGCAGGCAGGGGGTAGTCGGCTACACCTTC. This sequence encodes CASSGRQGVVGYTF.

A note on this clone: One junction end disagrees with the germline gene, perhaps due to a read error. The chain links TRBV7-7 to TRBJ2-2, with D unclear. CDR1 is SSHAT and CDR2 is FNYEAQ in the germline V gene (reference sequence). This CDR3 has 12 amino acids. This chain's CDR3 is CASSIQTGELFF. Here the CDR3 DNA reads TGTGCTAGCAGCATTCAGACCGGGGAGCTGTTTTTT.

The V call is TRBV6-4, the J call TRBJ1-5; D is unclear. Germline lookup yields CDR1 MRHNA and CDR2 SNTAGT. V was pared by 0 bases and J by 5 bases, with 26 bases between. The CDR3 sequence is 20 residues long. The CDR3 DNA reads TGTGCCAGCAGTGACTCGCTCGCCAGAATGGGAGGGCGTGTGGATCAGCCCCAGCATTTT. It yields the protein CASSDSLARMGGRVDQPQHF.